The 23 T cell receptor beta chains given below trace back to one sample, sequenced in a study of blood T cell repertoires in COVID-19. The repertoire was sequenced with immunoSEQ multiplex PCR; TCRdb's copy has only in-frame clones and lacks some. The sample holds around 250,000 clones, roughly 85% seen once. The sequenced sample consisted of PBMCs or T cells enriched from blood (not recorded which). The receptors shown here come from a woman aged 50 to 65 with acute COVID-19.

The chain is built from TRBV18 and TRBJ1-1; maybe TRBD1 (6 bases). The germline gives CDR1 KGHSH, CDR2 LQKENI. The CDR3 consists of 15 residues. With 2 bases removed from V and 0 bases from J, the gap between germline ends came to 10 bases. The CDR3 region has the DNA TGTGCCAGCTCACCAAGGGGGAACATGAACACTGAAGCTTTCTTT. Protein product: CASSPRGNMNTEAFF.

This sequence joins TRBV3-1 (or the pseudogene TRBV3-2) and TRBJ1-2; no reliable D call. This CDR3 spans 14 amino acids. Trimming cost V 3 bases and J 2 bases, with 10 bases left between them. Germline V gene lookup returns CDR1 LGHDT and CDR2 YNNKEL (reference sequence). The CDR3 loop reads CASSQLDPNYGYTF. CDR3 sequence (DNA): TGTGCCAGCAGCCAGCTAGACCCAAACTATGGCTACACCTTC.

The chain has TRBV6-1 and TRBJ1-1; D is uncertain. The ends were cut back, 1 base at V and 13 bases at J, with 19 bases in the middle. Looked up from germline, CDR1 is MNHNS and CDR2 is SASEGT. The CDR3 is 14 residues long. The CDR3 bases are TGTGCCAGCAGTGAAGTCCCAGACCGGGGTTATGATTTCTTT. It translates to CASSEVPDRGYDFF.

The rearrangement links TRBV19 to TRBJ1-6; D is unclear. Between the trimmed V and J ends, which lost 3 bases and 6 bases, there was a span of 6 bases. Germline values: CDR1 LNHDA, CDR2 SQIVND (reference sequence). The CDR3 has 13 residues. CDR3 coding DNA: TGTGCCAGTAGTATGACACGTAATTCACCCCTCCACTTT. Translated: CASSMTRNSPLHF.

The chain combines TRBV7-2 with TRBJ1-4, with 11 bases identical to TRBD1. V trimming: 4 bases; J trimming: 6 bases; junction bases outside the gene matches: 4. The CDR3 covers 15 residues. Germline lookup yields CDR1 SGHTA and CDR2 FQGNSA. CDR3 sequence (DNA): TGTGCCAGCAGCTCTCGGACAGGGGGCCATGAAAAACTGTTTTTT. It is translated as CASSSRTGGHEKLFF.

This chain joins TRBV7-3 and TRBJ1-6; perhaps TRBD1 as D (5 bases). Trimming left V 2 bases short and J 9 bases short, with 14 bases between. CDR1 is SGHTA and CDR2 is FQGTGA in the germline V gene. The CDR3 spans 15 residues. The CDR3 loop reads CASSLGAGFFSPLHF. In nucleotides, the CDR3 is TGTGCCAGCAGCTTAGGGGCAGGGTTCTTTTCACCCCTCCACTTT.

This clone was counted at least ten times. This rearrangement joins TRBV19 to TRBJ2-3, with 7 bases identical to TRBD1. Germline CDR1 LNHDA, CDR2 SQIVND (reference sequence). V shed 5 bases, J shed 5 bases, and the junction held 7 bases outside the gene matches. The CDR3 is 14 residues long. The CDR3 DNA follows: TGTGCCAGTAGTTTCCGACAGGGCGGAGATACGCAGTATTTT. It codes for CASSFRQGGDTQYF.

The chain combines TRBV19 with TRBJ1-2, with D possibly TRBD1 on 5 matching bases. Trimming shortened V by 3 bases and J by 2 bases, and 13 bases separated the two germline ends. Germline-derived CDR1 and CDR2 are LNHDA and SQIVND (reference sequence). This CDR3 contains 15 residues. In DNA, the CDR3 is TGTGCCAGTAGTATGGGGGGAGGAAGGAACTATGGCTACACCTTC. Its protein product is CASSMGGGRNYGYTF.

The chain carries TRBV5-4 and TRBJ2-5; D may be TRBD2 (5 bases). V was cut by 3 bases and J by 2 bases, with 11 bases left in between. Germline CDR1 is SGHNT and CDR2 is YYREEE (reference sequence). This CDR3 is 14 amino acids long. The CDR3 bases are TGTGCCAGCAGCTCCGGGATAGCACAAGAGACCCAGTACTTC. Protein sequence: CASSSGIAQETQYF.

This rearrangement joins TRBV27 to TRBJ2-1; 9 nucleotides align to TRBD2. After removal of 2 bases from V and 5 bases from J, the junction contained 4 bases not matched to a gene. CDR1 and CDR2 (germline): MNHEY, SMNVEV (reference sequence). This CDR3 is 15 amino acids long. The CDR3, as DNA: TGTGCCAGCAGTTTAGTGGGACTAGCAGACAATGAGCAGTTCTTC. As protein: CASSLVGLADNEQFF.

This clone was seen just once. The chain combines TRBV10-3 with TRBJ1-2; D may be TRBD1 (6 bases). V was trimmed by 0 bases and J by 5 bases, leaving 19 bases between them. The CDR3 length is 17 residues. Per germline, CDR1 ENHRY and CDR2 SYGVKD. The CDR3 reads CAISESTVQGPEYGYTF. In DNA, the CDR3 is TGTGCCATCAGTGAGTCGACTGTCCAGGGGCCCGAATATGGCTACACCTTC.

This clone was picked up one time. The chain employs TRBV6-1 and TRBJ1-6, with D maybe TRBD1 (6 bases). V was shortened by 3 bases and J by 9 bases, with 12 bases between the two germline ends. The CDR3 contains 14 residues. Per the germline V gene, CDR1 is MNHNS and CDR2 is SASEGT. CDR3 protein: CASSERHRVSPLHF. The CDR3 DNA reads TGTGCCAGCAGTGAGAGACACAGGGTTTCACCCCTCCACTTT.

This chain uses TRBV5-1 with TRBJ1-2; the D gene is possibly TRBD1 (6 bases). V was pared by 4 bases and J by 2 bases, with 21 bases between. The germline V gene encodes CDR1 SGHRS and CDR2 YFSETQ. CDR3 length equals 17 residues. CDR3: CASSRGGFGGSNYGYTF. Written as DNA, the CDR3 is TGCGCCAGCAGCCGTGGGGGCTTTGGTGGCTCAAACTATGGCTACACCTTC.

The V call is TRBV29-1, the J call TRBJ1-2; D might be TRBD1 (6 bases). The germline V gene has CDR1 SQVTM and CDR2 ANQGSEA. V lost 4 bases to trimming and J lost 6 bases, with 18 bases between them. CDR3 length: 14 amino acids. The CDR3 bases are TGCAGCGTTGCACTTCGCCAGGGGAAGAATGGCTACACCTTC. Translating it yields CSVALRQGKNGYTF.

This chain connects TRBV6-2 or TRBV6-3 to TRBJ2-3, with 8 bases that match TRBD1. The CDR3 totals 17 residues. The V and J ends lost 0 bases and 7 bases, in that order; junction bases with no gene match: 12. The germline V gene has CDR1 MNHEY and CDR2 SVGEGT. In nucleotides, the CDR3 is TGTGCCAGCAGTTACTCCTTCGGACAGGGCTCCTTTCATACGCAGTATTTT. Protein product: CASSYSFGQGSFHTQYF.

The chain couples TRBV5-6 to TRBJ2-1; D unresolved. Trimming pared 0 bases from V and 0 bases from J, leaving 13 bases between. CDR1 and CDR2 (germline): SGHDT, YYEEEE. The length of the CDR3 is 17 residues. The CDR3 protein is CASSLGYFASSYNEQFF. CDR3 DNA sequence: TGTGCCAGCAGCTTGGGATATTTCGCCAGCTCCTACAATGAGCAGTTCTTC. The variable domain in full, with the rest retrieved from reference TRBV5-6 and TRBJ2-1, is DAGVTQSPTHLIKTRGQQVTLRCSPKSGHDTVSWYQQALGQGPQFIFQYYEEEERQRGNFPDRFSGHQFPNYSSELNVNALLLGDSALYLCASSLGYFASSYNEQFFGPGTRLTVL.

Notes on this clone: The same CDR3 can be traced to other DNA sequences in this sample. The chain employs TRBV5-1 and TRBJ2-5; 7 bases are shared with TRBD2. The V gene's germline CDR1 is SGHRS and CDR2 YFSETQ. V lost 0 bases and J lost 4; bases outside the gene matches: 3. The CDR3 extends over 14 amino acids. Written as DNA, the CDR3 is TGCGCCAGCAGCTTGGCCGGGGGGAGAGAGACCCAGTACTTC. Encoded protein: CASSLAGGRETQYF.

In nucleotides, the CDR3 is TGTGCCTGGAGTAGGAGGGTAGGGCTCACTGAAGCTTTCTTT. It yields the protein CAWSRRVGLTEAFF. The rearrangement uses TRBV30 and TRBJ1-1; no definite D call. CDR1 GTSNPN and CDR2 SVGIG come from the germline V gene (reference sequence). V lost 2 bases and J lost 4, with 14 bases in between. This CDR3 spans 14 amino acids.

The chain has TRBV10-1 and TRBJ1-4; no clear D. Trimming pared 5 bases from V and 8 bases from J, leaving 9 bases between. This CDR3 has 12 amino acids. CDR1 WNHNN and CDR2 SYGVQD come from the germline V gene (reference sequence). The CDR3 spells CASSTGIEKLFF. The CDR3 DNA reads as TGCGCCAGCAGTACGGGGATCGAAAAACTGTTTTTT.

This sequence joins TRBV19 and TRBJ2-3; 8 bases line up with TRBD2. CDR3 size: 15 residues. The junction had 8 bases not matched to a gene; V was cut back by 5 bases and J by 4 bases. Per germline, CDR1 LNHDA and CDR2 SQIVND (reference sequence). The CDR3 region is CASSAGGRPPDTQYF. As DNA, the CDR3 is TGTGCCAGTAGTGCGGGGGGCAGGCCCCCAGATACGCAGTATTTT. The variable domain in full, completed from reference TRBV19 and TRBJ2-3, reads DGGITQSPKYLFRKEGQNVTLSCEQNLNHDAMYWYRQDPGQGLRLIYYSQIVNDFQKGDIAEGYSVSREKKESFPLTVTSAQKNPTAFYLCASSAGGRPPDTQYFGPGTRLTVL.

V is TRBV12-3 or TRBV12-4 and J is TRBJ1-1; no firm D call. The CDR3 has 13 residues. V was shortened by 8 bases and J by 5 bases, with 15 bases between the two germline ends. In DNA form, the CDR3 reads TGTGCCAGCCTGGGCCCCGTGCTTACTGAAGCTTTCTTT. Its translation is CASLGPVLTEAFF.

The CDR3 DNA sequence: TGTGCTAGTGGTACTGGGCAGGGGCAGGGGACGAACACTGAAGCTTTCTTT. Translated: CASGTGQGQGTNTEAFF. V usage is TRBV12-5 and J usage is TRBJ1-1, with D possibly matching TRBD1 (6 bases). The CDR3 covers 17 residues. V lost 5 bases to trimming and J lost 1 base, with 20 bases between them. CDR1 is LGHNT, CDR2 FRNRAP, per germline.

The chain combines TRBV3-1 (or the pseudogene TRBV3-2) with TRBJ1-1; D gene unclear. Germline V CDR1 and CDR2: LGHDT, YNNKEL (reference sequence). The V end lost 0 bases, the J end lost 4 bases, and 12 bases lay between the germline ends. The CDR3 extends over 15 amino acids. The CDR3 loop is CASSQDRGSGTEAFF. CDR3 nucleotide sequence: TGTGCCAGCAGCCAAGATCGGGGTAGTGGCACTGAAGCTTTCTTT.